These T cell receptor beta chains were read from a single sample in a study of cytomegalovirus exposure and HLA in healthy donors. Generated by immunoSEQ multiplex PCR, the TCRdb table keeps only in-frame clones and is missing some. The data show 100,000 to 150,000 clones, approximately 61% seen once. Sequencing was done on a sample of PBMCs. Every receptor here comes from a middle-aged woman in good health and CMV-seronegative. The CDR3 runs from the conserved cysteine through the conserved F or W. D genes are given only for firm matches. A clone size is listed for some rows: how often the clone was seen (once, few, many), or a class if it is expanded.

TRBJ1-1 TRBV18 . few TGTGCCAGCTCACCACTCGGCCAAGGAGCGAACACTGAAGCTTTCTTT CASSPLGQGANTEAFF
TRBJ1-2 TRBV19 . . TGTGCCAGTCGGGCAGGGGTCCCAGCTAACTATGGCTACACCTTC CASRAGVPANYGYTF
TRBJ1-2 TRBV30 . . TGTGCCTGGAGTGTGGAGCTATATGGCTACACCTTC CAWSVELYGYTF
TRBJ1-1 TRBV6-6 . . TGTGCCAGTCTACCGGGGGGGTATGCTGAAGCTTTCTTT CASLPGGYAEAFF
TRBJ2-6 TRBV27 TRBD1 . TGTGCCAGCACCCAGGACAGGGGAGGCTCTGGGGCCAACGTCCTGACTTTC CASTQDRGGSGANVLTF
TRBJ2-1 TRBV7-9 . . TGTGCCAGCAGCTTAGGAGGGGGAAATGAGCAGTTCTTC CASSLGGGNEQFF
TRBJ2-3 TRBV7-9 TRBD2 few TGTGCCAGCAGCTCGGGACTAGCGTTATCAGATACGCAGTATTTT CASSSGLALSDTQYF
TRBJ2-3 TRBV6-5 . . TGTGCCAGCAGGGGGCCTAGCACAGATACGCAGTATTTT CASRGPSTDTQYF
TRBJ2-2 TRBV5-1 . . TGCGCCAGCAGCTTGGGCGGGACGAGTGACACCGGGGAGCTGTTTTTT CASSLGGTSDTGELFF
TRBJ1-2 TRBV28 . . TGTGCCAGCGGAATTGCAGGGAGGAGCTACACCTTC CASGIAGRSYTF
TRBJ2-1 TRBV10-1 . . TGCGCCAGCAACCGGACAGCGTACAATGAGCAGTTCTTC CASNRTAYNEQFF
TRBJ1-2 TRBV6-1 . . TGTGCCAGCAGTGATATCGGGTATGGCTACACCTTC CASSDIGYGYTF
TRBJ2-1 TRBV14 TRBD1 . TGTGCCAGCAGCCCCCGATGGGACAGGGGTCAAAATGAGCAGTTCTTC CASSPRWDRGQNEQFF
TRBJ2-7 TRBV6-1 . few TGTGCCAGCAGTGAAGCGCACCAGGCTGCCTACGAGCAGTACTTC CASSEAHQAAYEQYF
TRBJ1-1 TRBV28 . . TGTGCCAGCAGTTTCCCACCGGTGGAGACTGAAGCTTTCTTT CASSFPPVETEAFF
TRBJ2-7 TRBV5-6 TRBD1 . TGTGCCAGCAGCCCCCCAAGGGGGCAGGTGGGGGAGCAGTACTTC CASSPPRGQVGEQYF
TRBJ1-6 TRBV6-5 TRBD1 . TGTGCCAGCAGTTACTGGACAGGGACGGGGGAACCCCTCCACTTT CASSYWTGTGEPLHF
TRBJ2-2 TRBV27 TRBD2 . TGTGCCAGCAGACCCCTAGCGGGGGGGAAGAACACCGGGGAGCTGTTTTTT CASRPLAGGKNTGELFF
TRBJ2-1 TRBV7-9 . . TGTGCCAGCACCATAGGGGGCTCCTACAATGAGCAGTTCTTC CASTIGGSYNEQFF
TRBJ1-2 TRBV10-3 . . TGTGCCATCAGTGAGTCCGGGACCCATCGACAGGCGATACTCTATGGCTACACCTTC CAISESGTHRQAILYGYTF
TRBJ1-1 TRBV27 . . TGTGCCAGCAGTATAAATCCGAACACTGAAGCTTTCTTT CASSINPNTEAFF
TRBJ2-7 TRBV7-9 TRBD1 few TGTGCCAGCAGCCGACAGGGGGTTGACTACGAGCAGTACTTC CASSRQGVDYEQYF
TRBJ2-7 TRBV27 . few TGTGCCAGCAGTTTAGGGGCAGACGCCTACGAGCAGTACTTC CASSLGADAYEQYF
TRBJ2-3 TRBV4-3 TRBD2 . TGCGCCAGCAGCCAAGATCTTTCGCGGGGGGGTAGCACAGATACGCAGTATTTT CASSQDLSRGGSTDTQYF
TRBJ1-3 TRBV6-1 . few TGTGCCAGCAGTCCGACGACAGGCCCGGAGTTATATTTT CASSPTTGPELYF
TRBJ1-2 TRBV2 TRBD1 . TGTGCCAGCAGTGAAGCCTGGACAGGGGGTTCTGGCTACACCTTC CASSEAWTGGSGYTF
TRBJ1-2 TRBV30 TRBD1 once TGTGCCTGGAGTGCCGGGACAGTCTATGGCTACACCTTC CAWSAGTVYGYTF
TRBJ2-5 TRBV7-3 TRBD1 . TGTGCCAGCAGCTTAGGGTTGACAGGGGGCCTGGAGACCCAGTACTTC CASSLGLTGGLETQYF
TRBJ2-3 TRBV11-2 TRBD2 . TGTGCCAGCAGCCCCGGACTAGCGAGCACAGATACGCAGTATTTT CASSPGLASTDTQYF
TRBJ1-1 TRBV27 . . TGTGCCAGCAGTTTAGGTTCCGCGGGCACTGAAGCTTTCTTT CASSLGSAGTEAFF
TRBJ1-1 TRBV29-1 . . TGCAGCGTTGAAGGACAGGACCTGAACACTGAAGCTTTCTTT CSVEGQDLNTEAFF
TRBJ1-1 TRBV6-6 . . TGTGCCAGCAGTAGACAGGCTGAAGCTTTCTTT CASSRQAEAFF
TRBJ2-7 TRBV27 TRBD2 . TGTGCCAGCAGTAGGAGCGGGGAAAGCTCCTACGAGCAGTACTTC CASSRSGESSYEQYF
TRBJ2-7 TRBV11-2 . few TGTGCCAGCAGCCTCGTCGGGGTAGGCGGGGACCCTGGGAACGAGCAGTACTTC CASSLVGVGGDPGNEQYF
TRBJ2-3 TRBV7-2 . . TGTGCCAGCAGCTTCCTAGCGCAGTGGGGTGATACGCAGTATTTT CASSFLAQWGDTQYF
TRBJ1-4 TRBV30 . . TGTGCCTGGAAAGGGCTGACCCGACAGTACGAAAAACTGTTTTTT CAWKGLTRQYEKLFF
TRBJ2-3 TRBV19 . . TGTGCCAGTAGTAGAGCGACAGATACGCAGTATTTT CASSRATDTQYF
TRBJ2-7 TRBV30 . . TGTGCCTGGAGGAGCTCCCCGGGACTCCTGGGCGAGCAGTACTTC CAWRSSPGLLGEQYF
TRBJ1-3 TRBV19 TRBD1 . TGTGCCAGTAGTACAACAGGGGCGTCTGGAAACACCATATATTTT CASSTTGASGNTIYF
TRBJ1-2 TRBV14 . . TGTGCCAGCAGCCAAGAGATTCGGGGGGGCTACACCTTC CASSQEIRGGYTF
TRBJ1-2 TRBV20-1 . . TGCAGTGCTACAGATGGCTACACCTTC CSATDGYTF
TRBJ1-2 TRBV6-1 TRBD1 . TGTGCCAGCAGTGAAGCGGGGACAGCTAACTATGGCTACACCTTC CASSEAGTANYGYTF
TRBJ2-7 TRBV5-1 . . TGCGCCAGCAGTTATGTAGATAGAGACGAGCAGTACTTC CASSYVDRDEQYF
TRBJ1-6 TRBV7-8 TRBD1 . TGTGCCAGCAGCATTACTCCGGGACAGCTCCCTACGCCCCTCCACTTT CASSITPGQLPTPLHF
TRBJ1-5 TRBV30 TRBD1 . TGTGCCTGGAGTGGACAGGGGGACCACCAGCCCCAGCATTTT CAWSGQGDHQPQHF
TRBJ2-7 TRBV2 TRBD2 . TGTGCCAGCAGGGGGGACCCGGGACTAAGCTCCTACGAGCAGTACTTC CASRGDPGLSSYEQYF
TRBJ1-2 TRBV14 . . TGTGCCAGCAGCCCCCTGGGAGGGGCGGACTATGGCTACACCTTC CASSPLGGADYGYTF
TRBJ1-4 TRBV20-1 . . TGCAGTGCTACGAGCGAAAAACTGTTTTTT CSATSEKLFF
TRBJ1-4 TRBV4-1 TRBD1 many TGCGCCAGCAGCTTGGGACAGGTTACTAATGAAAAACTGTTTTTT CASSLGQVTNEKLFF
TRBJ1-2 TRBV7-8 TRBD1 few TGTGCCAGCAGCTTAGCGGCAGGGGGGATAGATGGCTACACCTTC CASSLAAGGIDGYTF
TRBJ2-3 TRBV4-1 TRBD1 . TGCGCCAGCAGCCGGACAGGCAGCACAGATACGCAGTATTTT CASSRTGSTDTQYF
TRBJ2-3 TRBV27 TRBD1 . TGTGCGACAGGGGGAGATACGCAGTATTTT CATGGDTQYF
TRBJ2-3 TRBV19 TRBD1 . TGTGCCAGTAGCACGGGACAGATTCGCACAGATACGCAGTATTTT CASSTGQIRTDTQYF
TRBJ2-2 TRBV7-9 . once TGTGCCAGCAGCTTCGGGGGGGAGCTGTTTTTT CASSFGGELFF
TRBJ1-2 TRBV9 . . TGTGCCAGCAGCGTAGGTAACAGCGGTGCCCCGCTTGGCTACACCTTC CASSVGNSGAPLGYTF
TRBJ1-2 TRBV5-6 TRBD1 few TGTGCCAGCAGCTCCCCCAATTGGTGGGACAGGGATTATGGCTACACCTTC CASSSPNWWDRDYGYTF
TRBJ1-6 TRBV11-2 . few TGTGCCAGCAGCTTAGAGCCAGGGGTGCGCTCACCCCTCCACTTT CASSLEPGVRSPLHF
TRBJ1-1 TRBV18 . . TGTGCCAGCTCAGGCACAGGGAGCACTGAAGCTTTCTTT CASSGTGSTEAFF
TRBJ1-1 TRBV12-5 . . TGTGCTAGTGGCCCCGGGGGGGGGTCTCCTGGGAACACTGAAGCTTTCTTT CASGPGGGSPGNTEAFF
TRBJ2-7 TRBV7-2 . . TGTGCCAGCAGCAAGGGGGTTGCGTCTTACGAGCAGTACTTC CASSKGVASYEQYF